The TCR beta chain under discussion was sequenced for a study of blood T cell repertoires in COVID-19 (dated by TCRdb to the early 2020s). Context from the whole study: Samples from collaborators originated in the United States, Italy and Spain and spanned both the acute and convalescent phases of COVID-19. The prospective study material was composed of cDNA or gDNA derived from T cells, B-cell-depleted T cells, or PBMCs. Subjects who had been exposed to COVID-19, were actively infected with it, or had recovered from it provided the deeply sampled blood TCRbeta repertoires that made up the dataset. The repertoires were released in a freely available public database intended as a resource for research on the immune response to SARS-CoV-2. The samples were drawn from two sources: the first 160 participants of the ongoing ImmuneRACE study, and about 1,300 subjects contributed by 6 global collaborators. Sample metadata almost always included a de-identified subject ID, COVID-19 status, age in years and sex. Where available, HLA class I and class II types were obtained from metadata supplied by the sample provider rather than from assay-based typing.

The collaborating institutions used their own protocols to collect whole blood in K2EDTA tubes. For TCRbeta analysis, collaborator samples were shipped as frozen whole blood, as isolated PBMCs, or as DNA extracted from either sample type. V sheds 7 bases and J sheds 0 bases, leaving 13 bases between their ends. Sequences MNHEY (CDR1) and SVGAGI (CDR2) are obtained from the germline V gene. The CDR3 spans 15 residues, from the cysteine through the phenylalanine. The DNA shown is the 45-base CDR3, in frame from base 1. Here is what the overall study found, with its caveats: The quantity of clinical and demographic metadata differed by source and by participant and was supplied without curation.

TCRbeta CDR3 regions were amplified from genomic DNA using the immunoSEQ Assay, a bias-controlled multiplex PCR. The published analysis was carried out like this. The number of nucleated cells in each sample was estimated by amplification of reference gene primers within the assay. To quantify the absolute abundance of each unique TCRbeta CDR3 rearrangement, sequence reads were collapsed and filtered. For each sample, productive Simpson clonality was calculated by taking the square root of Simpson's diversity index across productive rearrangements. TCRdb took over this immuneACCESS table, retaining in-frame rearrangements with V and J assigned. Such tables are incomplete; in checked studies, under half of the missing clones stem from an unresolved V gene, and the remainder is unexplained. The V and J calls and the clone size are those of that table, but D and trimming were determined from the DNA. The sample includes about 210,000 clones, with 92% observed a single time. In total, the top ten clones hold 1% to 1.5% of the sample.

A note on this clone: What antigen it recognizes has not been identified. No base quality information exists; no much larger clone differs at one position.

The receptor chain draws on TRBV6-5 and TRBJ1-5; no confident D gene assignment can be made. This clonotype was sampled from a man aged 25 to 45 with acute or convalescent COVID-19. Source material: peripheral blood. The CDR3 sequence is CASTPTRDSNQPQHF. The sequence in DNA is TGTGCCAGCACCCCGACTCGGGATAGCAATCAGCCCCAGCATTTT.